Included here is one T cell receptor beta chain sequence, with context. These data originate in a study of radiation and T cells in renal cell carcinoma. From germline, CDR1 is LGHNA and CDR2 YNFKEQ. The CDR3 is made up of 17 amino acids. The germline V and J ends were trimmed by 0 bases and 2 bases, with 11 bases remaining between them. Using immunoSEQ multiplex PCR, the repertoire was profiled, and TCRdb retains in-frame clones only, with some absent. The table has about 130,000 clones, about four fifths seen once. Time point of the sample: baseline pretreatment blood. As to treatment: 15 Gy SBRT to primary tumor, nephrectomy 4 weeks later.

This TCR derives from a woman aged 60-75 years with renal cell carcinoma. This rearrangement joins TRBV4-2 to TRBJ2-6, with D possibly called TRBD1 or TRBD2 (5 bases each). The source was blood, collected from a patient whose treatment included radiotherapy and nephrectomy. Here the CDR3 reads CASSQDQRGPGANVLTF. The DNA of the CDR3 is TGTGCCAGCAGCCAAGATCAACGGGGCCCTGGGGCCAACGTCCTGACTTTC.